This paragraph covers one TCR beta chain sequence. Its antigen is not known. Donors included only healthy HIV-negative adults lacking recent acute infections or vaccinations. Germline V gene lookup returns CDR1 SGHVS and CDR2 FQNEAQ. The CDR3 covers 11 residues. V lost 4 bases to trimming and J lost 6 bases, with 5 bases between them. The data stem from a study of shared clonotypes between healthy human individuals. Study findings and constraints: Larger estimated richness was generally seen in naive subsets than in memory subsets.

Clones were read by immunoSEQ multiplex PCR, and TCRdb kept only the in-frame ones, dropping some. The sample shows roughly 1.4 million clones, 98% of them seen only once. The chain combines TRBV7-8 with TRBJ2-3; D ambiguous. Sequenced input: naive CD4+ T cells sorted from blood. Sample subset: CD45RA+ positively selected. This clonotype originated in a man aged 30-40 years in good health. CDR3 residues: CASSWRDTQYF. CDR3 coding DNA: TGTGCCAGCAGCTGGCGGGATACGCAGTATTTT.